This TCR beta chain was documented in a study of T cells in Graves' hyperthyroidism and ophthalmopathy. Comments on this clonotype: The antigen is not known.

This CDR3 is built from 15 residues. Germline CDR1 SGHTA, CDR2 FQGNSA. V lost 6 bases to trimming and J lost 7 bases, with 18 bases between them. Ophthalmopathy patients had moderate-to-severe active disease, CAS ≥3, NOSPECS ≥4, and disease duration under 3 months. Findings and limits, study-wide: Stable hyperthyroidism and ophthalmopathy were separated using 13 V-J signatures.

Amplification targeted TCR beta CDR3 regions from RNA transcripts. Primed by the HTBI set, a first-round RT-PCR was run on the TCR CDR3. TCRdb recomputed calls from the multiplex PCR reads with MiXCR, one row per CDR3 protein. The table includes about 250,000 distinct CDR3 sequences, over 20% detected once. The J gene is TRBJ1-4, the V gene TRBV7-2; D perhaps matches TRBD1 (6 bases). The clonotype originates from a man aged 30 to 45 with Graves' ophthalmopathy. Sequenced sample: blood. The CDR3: CASRPLGAEGEKLFF. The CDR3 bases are TGTGCCAGCAGACCCTTGGGGGCCGAGGGTGAAAAACTGTTTTTT.